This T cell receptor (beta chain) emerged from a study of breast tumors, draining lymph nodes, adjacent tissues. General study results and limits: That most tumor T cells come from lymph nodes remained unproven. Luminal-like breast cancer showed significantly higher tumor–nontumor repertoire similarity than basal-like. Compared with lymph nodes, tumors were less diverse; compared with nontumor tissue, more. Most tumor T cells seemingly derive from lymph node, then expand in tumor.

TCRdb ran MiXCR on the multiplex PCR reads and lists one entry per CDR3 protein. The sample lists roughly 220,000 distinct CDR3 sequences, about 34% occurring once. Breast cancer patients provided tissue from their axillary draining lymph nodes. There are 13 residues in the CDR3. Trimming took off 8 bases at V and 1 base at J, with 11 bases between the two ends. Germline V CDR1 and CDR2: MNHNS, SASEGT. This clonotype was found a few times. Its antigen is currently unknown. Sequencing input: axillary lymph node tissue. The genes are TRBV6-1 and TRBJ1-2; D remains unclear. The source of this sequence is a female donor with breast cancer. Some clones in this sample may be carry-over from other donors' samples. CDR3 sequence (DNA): TGTGCCAGCTTGCACCCGGTTAACTATGGCTACACCTTC. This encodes CASLHPVNYGYTF.